Detailed here is one T cell receptor beta chain. Original data processing: Estimates of nucleated cell counts were drawn from the amplification of reference gene primers. Method: immunoSEQ multiplex PCR; TCRdb's copy keeps in-frame clones and lacks some. D and trimming come from the DNA, and the V and J calls and clone size come from that table. The data hold some 160,000 clones, with over 75% observed a single time. This record comes from a study of blood T cell repertoires in COVID-19. The germline V gene encodes CDR1 LGHDT and CDR2 YNNKEL (reference sequence). The J segment lost 8 bases and the V segment lost 0 bases, leaving 8 bases of the junction unmatched. CDR3 length: 16 residues.

The sample was peripheral blood. The receptor was isolated from a woman between 55 and 75 years old with active COVID-19. The chain carries TRBV3-1 (or the pseudogene TRBV3-2) and TRBJ2-3, with 10 bases aligning to TRBD2. The CDR3 coding sequence is TGTGCCAGCAGCCAAGATAGGCTAGCGGGAGCCGGTACGCAGTATTTT. Its translation is CASSQDRLAGAGTQYF.